This entry lists 23 T cell receptor beta chains sequenced from one sample in a study of blood T cell repertoires in COVID-19. Measured with immunoSEQ multiplex PCR; TCRdb has only the in-frame clones, and not every one. The table lists approximately 86,000 clones, 80% of them singletons. Sequenced: peripheral blood. These receptors were taken from a woman in her 70s with acute or convalescent COVID-19.

This clone was seen once. V is TRBV10-3 and J is TRBJ2-3; 11 bases match TRBD2. The CDR3 length is 16 residues. V was pared by 4 bases and J by 5 bases, with 8 bases of the junction left unmatched. CDR1 is ENHRY, CDR2 SYGVKD, per germline. CDR3 residues: CAISGGSGRAVDTQYF. CDR3 DNA sequence: TGTGCCATCAGTGGGGGTAGCGGGAGGGCCGTAGATACGCAGTATTTT.

The chain combines TRBV29-1 with TRBJ2-4, with 11 bases lining up with TRBD2. The ends lost 6 bases at V and 1 base at J; junction bases unmatched: 8. Germline values: CDR1 SQVTM, CDR2 ANQGSEA. CDR3 length: 16 residues. The CDR3 loop is CSVRVAGGGAKNIQYF. CDR3 coding DNA: TGCAGCGTAAGGGTAGCGGGAGGGGGGGCCAAAAACATTCAGTACTTC.

The rearrangement links TRBV5-1 to TRBJ2-5; D is ambiguous. CDR1 is SGHRS and CDR2 is YFSETQ in the germline V gene. The CDR3 covers 13 residues. The germline V and J ends were trimmed by 1 base and 5 bases, with 9 bases remaining between them. The CDR3 DNA reads TGCGCCAGCAGCTTGTCGATCGGGGAGACCCAGTACTTC. Residues: CASSLSIGETQYF.

This clone was found a few times. The rearrangement links TRBV28 to TRBJ2-7, with a tentative D call TRBD2 (5 bases). CDR1 and CDR2 from the germline V gene are MDHEN and SYDVKM. CDR3 size: 15 residues. Trimming took off 2 bases at V and 1 base at J, with 12 bases between the two ends. This CDR3 is CASSLGGLLSYEQYF. The CDR3 nucleotides are TGTGCCAGCAGTTTAGGAGGCCTCCTTTCCTACGAGCAGTACTTC.

The genes are TRBV28 and TRBJ2-5; 15 positions agree with TRBD2. V shed 6 bases and J 3 bases; nucleotides not matched to a gene: 11. The length of the CDR3 is 18 residues. Germline V gene data show CDR1 as MDHEN and CDR2 as SYDVKM. For the CDR3, the DNA is TGTGCCAGCAGCCCCAGGACTAGCGGGAGGGCCGGGGAAGAGACCCAGTACTTC. It is translated as CASSPRTSGRAGEETQYF.

The rearrangement links TRBV28 to TRBJ1-3; D remains ambiguous. Trimming stripped 6 bases from V and 1 base from J, with 10 bases between. The CDR3 runs to 14 residues. Germline loops: CDR1 MDHEN, CDR2 SYDVKM. The CDR3 sequence: CASSTDISGNTIYF. CDR3 DNA: TGTGCCAGCAGCACCGACATATCTGGAAACACCATATATTTT. The whole variable domain, remainder taken from reference TRBV28 and TRBJ1-3, is DVKVTQSSRYLVKRTGEKVFLECVQDMDHENMFWYRQDPGLGLRLIYFSYDVKMKEKGDIPEGYSVSREKKERFSLILESASTNQTSMYLCASSTDISGNTIYFGEGSWLTVV.

The rearrangement links TRBV18 to TRBJ1-5; D not resolved. The CDR3 runs to 13 residues. V was cut by 3 bases and J by 4 bases, with 7 bases left in between. In germline, CDR1 is KGHSH, CDR2 LQKENI. CDR3 coding DNA: TGTGCCAGCTCACCTGCGCAAAATCAGCCCCAGCATTTT. Its protein product is CASSPAQNQPQHF.

The rearrangement uses TRBV18 and TRBJ1-3; 9 nucleotides match TRBD1. This CDR3 contains 13 residues. The germline CDR1 and CDR2 sequences are KGHSH and LQKENI. V shed 6 bases, J shed 8 bases, and the junction held 5 bases outside the gene matches. CDR3 loop: CASSPGQGDTIYF. The CDR3 nucleotides are TGTGCCAGCTCGCCGGGACAGGGCGACACCATATATTTT.

The chain employs TRBV5-4 and TRBJ2-2; 10 nucleotides line up with TRBD1. The CDR3 has 15 amino acids. Per the germline V gene, CDR1 is SGHNT and CDR2 is YYREEE (reference sequence). The V segment lost 3 bases and the J segment 9 bases; nucleotides outside the gene matches: 8. The CDR3 here is CASSSPGQGLRELFF. For the CDR3, the DNA is TGTGCCAGCAGCTCCCCGGGACAGGGGCTGCGGGAGCTGTTTTTT.

The CDR3 DNA reads as TGTGCCAGCAGTGAAAGAGCAGGGCTTGTCTACGAGCAGTACTTC. This gives the protein CASSERAGLVYEQYF. The V gene is TRBV2, the J gene TRBJ2-7, with D possibly TRBD1 on 5 matching bases. V lost 2 bases, J lost 3 bases, and 14 bases lay in between. Germline V gene sequence: CDR1 SNHLY, CDR2 FYNNEI. CDR3 length: 15 residues.

The rearrangement links TRBV27 to TRBJ2-7, with 7 bases fitting TRBD2. V dropped 0 bases and J dropped 4; count of bases not matched to a gene: 6. CDR3 length: 15 amino acids. Germline V gene lookup returns CDR1 MNHEY and CDR2 SMNVEV (reference sequence). As DNA, the CDR3 is TGTGCCAGCAGTTTATCAAGCGGGACTGAGTACGAGCAGTACTTC. Translation: CASSLSSGTEYEQYF.

This rearrangement joins TRBV2 to TRBJ2-2; D might be TRBD1 (6 bases). The ends were cut back, 8 bases at V and 0 bases at J, with 13 bases in the middle. Germline loops: CDR1 SNHLY, CDR2 FYNNEI. The CDR3 runs 15 residues. The CDR3 nucleotides are TGTGCCAGCCGCCGAGAGGGGGCGAACACCGGGGAGCTGTTTTTT. Translation: CASRREGANTGELFF.

This clone turned up a few times. This chain joins TRBV19 and TRBJ1-1; D is ambiguous. Between the trimmed V and J ends, which lost 0 bases and 8 bases, there was a span of 13 bases. The length of the CDR3 is 14 residues. CDR1 is LNHDA and CDR2 is SQIVND in the germline V gene (reference sequence). The CDR3 loop is CASSIEGGRGEAFF. CDR3 coding DNA: TGTGCCAGTAGTATAGAGGGAGGGCGAGGAGAAGCTTTCTTT.

The genes are TRBV6-1 and TRBJ1-2, with 7 bases that match TRBD1. The ends lost 2 bases at V and 0 bases at J; junction bases unmatched: 18. Germline CDR1 MNHNS, CDR2 SASEGT. CDR3 size: 20 residues. This CDR3 is CASSERVGGANRLSNYGYTF. The CDR3, as DNA: TGTGCCAGCAGTGAAAGGGTAGGGGGCGCGAATAGATTATCTAACTATGGCTACACCTTC.

The rearrangement joins TRBV7-8 to TRBJ1-5; 7 bases align to TRBD1. Trimming at V came to 5 bases and at J to 3 bases, leaving 4 bases not matched to a gene. The CDR3 sequence is 14 residues long. Looked up from germline, CDR1 is SGHVS and CDR2 is FQNEAQ. The CDR3 DNA reads as TGTGCCAGCAGCCTGGGACAGTTCAATCAGCCCCAGCATTTT. Translation: CASSLGQFNQPQHF.

V gene TRBV5-4 combines with J gene TRBJ2-7; 12 nucleotides agree with TRBD2. The CDR3 spans 15 residues. V lost 0 bases to trimming and J lost 7 bases; unmatched junction nucleotides: 5. Looked up from germline, CDR1 is SGHNT and CDR2 is YYREEE (reference sequence). Written as DNA, the CDR3 is TGTGCCAGCAGCTTGGGACTAGCGGGGGATCTGGAGCAGTACTTC. It yields the protein CASSLGLAGDLEQYF.

This chain connects TRBV29-1 to TRBJ2-7; TRBD2 matches 11 bases. Germline V CDR1 and CDR2: SQVTM, ANQGSEA. CDR3 size: 12 residues. Trimming at V came to 5 bases and at J to 4 bases, leaving 1 base not matched to a gene. CDR3 bases: TGCAGCGTTACTAGCGGGAGTTACGAGCAGTACTTC. Translated, it gives CSVTSGSYEQYF.

This clone was picked up one time. The CDR3 reads CASSLKGTGAVYGNEQFF. The CDR3 DNA reads as TGTGCCAGCAGCTTGAAAGGGACAGGGGCTGTGTACGGTAATGAGCAGTTCTTC. The rearrangement uses TRBV5-8 and TRBJ2-1, with 10 bases fitting TRBD1. CDR1 and CDR2 from the germline V gene are SGHTS and YDEGEE. The CDR3 has 18 amino acids. V lost 1 base, J lost 7 bases, and 14 bases stayed unmatched.

The rearrangement uses TRBV2 and TRBJ2-1; 7 bases are shared with TRBD2. The germline V gene has CDR1 SNHLY and CDR2 FYNNEI. J lost 4 bases, V lost 6 bases, and 6 bases had no gene match. The CDR3 runs 14 residues. The CDR3 DNA reads TGTGCCAGCAGGGATGTGGGACTATACAATGAGCAGTTCTTC. Protein: CASRDVGLYNEQFF.

The V gene is TRBV9, the J gene TRBJ2-2; 11 bases match TRBD2. Germline lookup yields CDR1 SGDLS and CDR2 YYNGEE. After removal of 0 bases from V and 4 bases from J, the junction contained 5 bases not matched to a gene. The CDR3 is made up of 17 amino acids. This CDR3 reads CASSVDGSGGGTGELFF. CDR3 bases: TGTGCCAGCAGCGTAGATGGTAGCGGGGGGGGCACCGGGGAGCTGTTTTTT.

The V gene is TRBV5-1, the J gene TRBJ1-1, with 7 bases aligning to TRBD1. The V and J ends lost 0 bases and 3 bases, in that order; junction bases with no gene match: 11. Germline V lookup: CDR1 SGHRS, CDR2 YFSETQ. The CDR3 sequence is 17 residues long. The CDR3 spells CASSLGQGMIVDTEAFF. The CDR3 coding sequence is TGCGCCAGCAGCTTGGGACAGGGCATGATTGTTGACACTGAAGCTTTCTTT.

The chain carries TRBV27 and TRBJ1-5; tentatively, D is TRBD1 (6 bases). Germline V gene lookup returns CDR1 MNHEY and CDR2 SMNVEV (reference sequence). The CDR3 contains 17 residues. With 0 bases removed from V and 2 bases from J, the gap between germline ends came to 14 bases. This CDR3 is CASSLSMEGGRNQPQHF. The CDR3 nucleotides read TGTGCCAGCAGTTTATCGATGGAGGGGGGGCGCAATCAGCCCCAGCATTTT.

This chain uses TRBV6-1 with TRBJ2-5; a weak D match, TRBD1 (6 bases). Between the trimmed V and J ends, which lost 3 bases and 5 bases, there was a span of 16 bases. The CDR3 length is 15 residues. The V gene's germline CDR1 is MNHNS and CDR2 SASEGT. CDR3 sequence (DNA): TGTGCCAGCAGTGATCGGTTTCGTAGGGGGGAGACCCAGTACTTC. This translates into CASSDRFRRGETQYF.